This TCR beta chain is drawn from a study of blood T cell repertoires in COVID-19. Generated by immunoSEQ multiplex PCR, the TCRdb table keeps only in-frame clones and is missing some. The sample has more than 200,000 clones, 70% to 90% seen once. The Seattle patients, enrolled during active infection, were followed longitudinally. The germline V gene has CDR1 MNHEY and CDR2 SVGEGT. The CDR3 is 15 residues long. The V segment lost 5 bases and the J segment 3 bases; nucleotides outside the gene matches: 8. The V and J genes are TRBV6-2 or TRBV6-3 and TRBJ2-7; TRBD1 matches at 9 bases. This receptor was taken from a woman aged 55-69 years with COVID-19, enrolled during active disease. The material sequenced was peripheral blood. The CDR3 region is CASSRRDRVFYEQYF. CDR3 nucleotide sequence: TGTGCCAGCAGTCGCCGGGACAGGGTTTTCTACGAGCAGTACTTC.